Below, 6 T cell receptor beta chains from the same sample are listed, as sequenced in a study of blood T cell repertoires in COVID-19. Profiling relied on immunoSEQ multiplex PCR, and the TCRdb table lists in-frame clones only, not all of them. The sample lists about 480,000 clones, roughly 90% seen once, with 1.5% to 2% in the top ten. The sequenced material came from PBMCs or T cells enriched from blood (not recorded which). These TCRs come from a woman in her thirties or forties who had recovered from COVID-19.

This chain joins TRBV11-3 and TRBJ2-5; D call uncertain. There are 12 residues in the CDR3. In germline, CDR1 is SGHNT, CDR2 YENEEA. V lost 5 bases, J lost 2 bases, and 6 bases lay in between. The CDR3, as DNA: TGTGCCAGCAGCCCCGAGCAAGAGACCCAGTACTTC. Protein: CASSPEQETQYF.

This clone was observed a handful of times. In DNA form, the CDR3 reads TGTGCCAGCAGCTTAGACCTGAGCGTACGTGAGCAGTTCTTC. Protein sequence: CASSLDLSVREQFF. The chain links TRBV11-2 to TRBJ2-1; D gene unclear. Trimming pared 0 bases from V and 9 bases from J, leaving 12 bases between. CDR1 and CDR2 (germline): SGHAT, FQNNGV. The CDR3 is 14 amino acids.

The chain combines TRBV3-1 (or the pseudogene TRBV3-2) with TRBJ2-2; D unresolved. V gave up 4 bases and J gave up 5 bases, with 8 bases separating them. This CDR3 region has 13 residues. Germline CDR1 is LGHDT and CDR2 is YNNKEL (reference sequence). In DNA, the CDR3 is TGTGCCAGCAGCCTACCCGGTACCGGGGAGCTGTTTTTT. Amino acid sequence: CASSLPGTGELFF.

V and J are TRBV14 and TRBJ2-5; 8 bases line up with TRBD2. Germline CDR1 and CDR2: SGHDN and FVKESK. The V segment lost 0 bases and the J segment 2 bases; nucleotides outside the gene matches: 8. CDR3 length equals 17 residues. CDR3 nucleotides: TGTGCCAGCAGCCAAGAAGGACCTAGCGGGCCGCAAGAGACCCAGTACTTC. It is translated as CASSQEGPSGPQETQYF.

In its sample, this clone was seen once. V gene TRBV7-2 combines with J gene TRBJ2-7; weak D call: TRBD1 (5 bases). Germline lookup yields CDR1 SGHTA and CDR2 FQGNSA. The CDR3 has 15 residues. Deletions cut 3 bases from V and 2 bases from J, with 14 bases between. The CDR3 sequence: CASSLGPLEAYEQYF. The CDR3, as DNA: TGTGCCAGCAGCTTGGGGCCCCTCGAGGCCTACGAGCAGTACTTC.

This sequence joins TRBV4-3 and TRBJ1-4; 9 bases map to TRBD1. This CDR3 is 16 amino acids long. CDR1 and CDR2 from the germline V gene are LGHNA and YSLEER. V was clipped by 2 bases and J by 8 bases; unmatched bases: 9. CDR3 sequence reads: CASSQNPGQGGEKLFF. The CDR3 DNA reads as TGCGCCAGCAGCCAAAATCCGGGACAGGGAGGGGAAAAACTGTTTTTT.